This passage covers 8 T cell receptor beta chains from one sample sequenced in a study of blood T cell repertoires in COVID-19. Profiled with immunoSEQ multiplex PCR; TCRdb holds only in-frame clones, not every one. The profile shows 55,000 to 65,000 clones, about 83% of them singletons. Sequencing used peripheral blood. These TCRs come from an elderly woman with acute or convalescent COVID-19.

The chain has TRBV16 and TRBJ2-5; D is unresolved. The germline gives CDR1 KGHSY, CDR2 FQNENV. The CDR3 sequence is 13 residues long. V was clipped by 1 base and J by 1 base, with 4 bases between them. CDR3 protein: CASSQFVQETQYF. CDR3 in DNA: TGTGCCAGCAGCCAATTCGTCCAAGAGACCCAGTACTTC.

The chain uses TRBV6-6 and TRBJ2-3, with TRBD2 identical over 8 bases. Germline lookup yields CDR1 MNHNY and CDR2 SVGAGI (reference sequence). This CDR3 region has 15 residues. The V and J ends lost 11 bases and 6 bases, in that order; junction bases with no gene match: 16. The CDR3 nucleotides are TGTGCCCTCTCAGTGGGAGCGGGGGCCCAGGATACGCAGTATTTT. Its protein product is CALSVGAGAQDTQYF.

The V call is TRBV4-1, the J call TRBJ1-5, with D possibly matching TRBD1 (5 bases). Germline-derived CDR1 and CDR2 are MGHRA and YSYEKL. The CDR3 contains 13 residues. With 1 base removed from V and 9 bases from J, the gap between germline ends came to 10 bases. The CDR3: CASSQGWGGPQHF. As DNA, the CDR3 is TGCGCCAGCAGCCAAGGTTGGGGGGGGCCCCAGCATTTT.

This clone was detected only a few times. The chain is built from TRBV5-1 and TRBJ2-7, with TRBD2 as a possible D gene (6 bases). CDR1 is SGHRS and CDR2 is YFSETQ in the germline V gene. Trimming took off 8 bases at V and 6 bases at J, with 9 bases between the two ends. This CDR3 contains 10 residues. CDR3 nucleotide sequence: TGCGCCAGTCAAGCGGGCGAGCAGTACTTC. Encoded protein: CASQAGEQYF. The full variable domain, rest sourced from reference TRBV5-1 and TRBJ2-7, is KAGVTQTPRYLIKTRGQQVTLSCSPISGHRSVSWYQQTPGQGLQFLFEYFSETQRNKGNFPGRFSGRQFSNSRSEMNVSTLELGDSALYLCASQAGEQYFGPGTRLTVT.

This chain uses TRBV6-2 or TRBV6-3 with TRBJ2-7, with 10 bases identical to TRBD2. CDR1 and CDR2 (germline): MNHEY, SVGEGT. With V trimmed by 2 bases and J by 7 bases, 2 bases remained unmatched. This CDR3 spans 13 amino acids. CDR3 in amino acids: CASSYQREGEQYF. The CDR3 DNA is TGTGCCAGCAGTTACCAGCGGGAGGGGGAGCAGTACTTC.

CDR3 DNA sequence: TGTGCCAGCAAACGGGAGGCGGCCGGGGAGCTGTTTTTT. The encoded protein is CASKREAAGELFF. The V gene is TRBV28, the J gene TRBJ2-2; 7 bases map to TRBD2. The CDR3 is 13 amino acids. CDR1 and CDR2 from the germline V gene are MDHEN and SYDVKM. Losses at the gene ends were 7 bases for V and 6 bases for J; bases not matched to a gene: 5.

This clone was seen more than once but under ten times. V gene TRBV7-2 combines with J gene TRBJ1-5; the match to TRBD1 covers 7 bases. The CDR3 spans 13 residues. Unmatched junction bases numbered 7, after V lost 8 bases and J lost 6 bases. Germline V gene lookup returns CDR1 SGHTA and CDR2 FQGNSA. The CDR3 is CASGDRVGQPQHF. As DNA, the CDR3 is TGTGCCAGCGGTGACAGGGTTGGTCAGCCCCAGCATTTT. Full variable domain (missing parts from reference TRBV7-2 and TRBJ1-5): GAGVSQSPSNKVTEKGKDVELRCDPISGHTALYWYRQSLGQGLEFLIYFQGNSAPDKSGLPSDRFSAERTGGSVSTLTIQRTQQEDSAVYLCASGDRVGQPQHFGDGTRLSIL.

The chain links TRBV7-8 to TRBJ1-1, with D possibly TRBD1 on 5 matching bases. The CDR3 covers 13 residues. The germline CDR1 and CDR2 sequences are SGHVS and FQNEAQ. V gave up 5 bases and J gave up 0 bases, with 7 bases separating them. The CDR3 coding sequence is TGTGCCAGCAGCGCACAGGTGAACACTGAAGCTTTCTTT. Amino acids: CASSAQVNTEAFF.